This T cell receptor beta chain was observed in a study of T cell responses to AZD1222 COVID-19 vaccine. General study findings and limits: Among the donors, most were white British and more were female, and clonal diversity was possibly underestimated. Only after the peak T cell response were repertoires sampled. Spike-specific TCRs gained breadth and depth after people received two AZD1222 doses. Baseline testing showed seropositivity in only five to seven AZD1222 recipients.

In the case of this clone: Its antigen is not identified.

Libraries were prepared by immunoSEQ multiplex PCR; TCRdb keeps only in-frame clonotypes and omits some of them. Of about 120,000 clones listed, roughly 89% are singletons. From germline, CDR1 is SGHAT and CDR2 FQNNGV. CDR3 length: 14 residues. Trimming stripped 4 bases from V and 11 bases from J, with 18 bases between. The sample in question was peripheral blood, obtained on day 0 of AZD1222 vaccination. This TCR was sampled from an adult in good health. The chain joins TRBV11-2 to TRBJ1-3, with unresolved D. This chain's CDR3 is CASSSGGPPSSIYF. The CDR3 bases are TGTGCCAGCAGCTCGGGAGGGCCCCCCAGTTCCATATATTTT.